This TCR beta chain comes out of a study of T cells expressing NK-cell markers. For the study at large: Sequenced donors, eight in total, included seven who were HCMV-seropositive and one who was seronegative.

Worth noting for this clonotype: Antigen: not known.

Study-level points and caveats: It was still unclear whether expanded NKG2C+ T cell clones were HCMV specific.

TCRdb reanalyzed the 5' RACE reads and collapses them to one entry per CDR3 protein, without DNA. The sample data list a few hundred thousand distinct CDR3 sequences. The CDR3 loop spans 15 amino acids. Germline loops: CDR1 SGHKS, CDR2 YYEKEE (reference sequence). This chain links TRBV5-5 with TRBJ2-5; TCRdb returns TRBD1, unconfirmable since there is no DNA. The clonotype originates from a man aged 18 to 70 in good health. The sequencing sample was made of blood T cells: a sorted CD56 or NKG2C T cell subset, CD4+ or CD8+ T cells, or bulk PBMC T cells (not recorded which). The CDR3 loop is CASSMAPGQGMTQYF. The full variable domain, with the rest looked up from reference TRBV5-5 and TRBJ2-5, is DAGVTQSPTHLIKTRGQQVTLRCSPISGHKSVSWYQQVLGQGPQFIFQYYEKEERGRGNFPDRFSARQFPNYSSELNVNALLLGDSALYLCASSMAPGQGMTQYFGPGTRLLVL.